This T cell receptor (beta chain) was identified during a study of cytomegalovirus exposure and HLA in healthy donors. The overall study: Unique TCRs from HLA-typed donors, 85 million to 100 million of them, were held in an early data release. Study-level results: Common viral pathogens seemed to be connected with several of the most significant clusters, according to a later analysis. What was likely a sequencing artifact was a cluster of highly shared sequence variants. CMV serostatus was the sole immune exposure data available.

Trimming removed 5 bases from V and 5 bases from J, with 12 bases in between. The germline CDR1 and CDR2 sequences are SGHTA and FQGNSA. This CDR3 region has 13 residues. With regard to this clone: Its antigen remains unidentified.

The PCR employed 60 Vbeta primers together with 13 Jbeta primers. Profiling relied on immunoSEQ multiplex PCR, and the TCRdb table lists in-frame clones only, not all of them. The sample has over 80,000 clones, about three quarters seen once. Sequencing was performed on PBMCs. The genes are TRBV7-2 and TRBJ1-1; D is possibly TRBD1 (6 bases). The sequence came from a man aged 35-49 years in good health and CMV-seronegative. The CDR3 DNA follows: TGTGCCAGCAGCCCGGTAGGGGGAACTGAAGCTTTCTTT. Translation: CASSPVGGTEAFF.